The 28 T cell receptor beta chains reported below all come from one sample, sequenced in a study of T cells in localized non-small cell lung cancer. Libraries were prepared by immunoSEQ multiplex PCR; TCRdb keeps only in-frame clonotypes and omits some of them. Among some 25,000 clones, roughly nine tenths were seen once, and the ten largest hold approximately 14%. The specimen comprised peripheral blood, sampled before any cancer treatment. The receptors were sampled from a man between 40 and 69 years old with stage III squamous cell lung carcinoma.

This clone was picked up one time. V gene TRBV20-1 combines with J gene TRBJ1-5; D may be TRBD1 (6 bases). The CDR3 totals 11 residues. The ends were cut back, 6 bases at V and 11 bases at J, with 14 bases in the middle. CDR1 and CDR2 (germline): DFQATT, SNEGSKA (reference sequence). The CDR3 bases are TGCAGTGCCATAGACAGGTTGGCCCAGCATTTT. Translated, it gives CSAIDRLAQHF.

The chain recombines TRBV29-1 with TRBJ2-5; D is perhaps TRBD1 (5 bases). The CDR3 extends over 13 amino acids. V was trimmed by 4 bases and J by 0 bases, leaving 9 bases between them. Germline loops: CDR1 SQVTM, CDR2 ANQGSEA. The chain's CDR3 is CSVGVTDQETQYF. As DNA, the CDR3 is TGCAGCGTTGGGGTGACAGACCAAGAGACCCAGTACTTC.

CDR3 in amino acids: CASSLPGQGASGELFF. The CDR3, as DNA: TGTGCCAGCAGCCTCCCCGGACAGGGGGCATCCGGGGAGCTGTTTTTT. The chain links TRBV5-4 to TRBJ2-2; 11 positions agree with TRBD1. The CDR3 runs 16 residues. The J segment lost 6 bases and the V segment lost 4 bases, leaving 8 bases of the junction unmatched. Germline-derived CDR1 and CDR2 are SGHNT and YYREEE (reference sequence).

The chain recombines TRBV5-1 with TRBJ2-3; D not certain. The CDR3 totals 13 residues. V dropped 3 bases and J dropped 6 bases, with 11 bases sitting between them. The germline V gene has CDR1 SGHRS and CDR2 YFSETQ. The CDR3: CASSSIASDTQYF. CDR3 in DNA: TGCGCCAGCAGCTCGATAGCTTCCGATACGCAGTATTTT.

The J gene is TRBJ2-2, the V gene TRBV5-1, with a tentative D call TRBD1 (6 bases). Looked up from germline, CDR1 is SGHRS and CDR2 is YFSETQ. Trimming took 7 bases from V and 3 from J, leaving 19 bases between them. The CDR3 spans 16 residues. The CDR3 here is CASGGLLSADTGELFF. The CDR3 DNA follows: TGCGCCAGCGGGGGCCTACTGTCGGCGGACACCGGGGAGCTGTTTTTT.

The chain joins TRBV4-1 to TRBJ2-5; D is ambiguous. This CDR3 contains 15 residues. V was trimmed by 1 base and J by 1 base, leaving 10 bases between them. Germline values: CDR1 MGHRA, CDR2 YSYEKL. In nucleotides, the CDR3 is TGCGCCAGCAGCCAAGGAGAATACCTCCAAGAGACCCAGTACTTC. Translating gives CASSQGEYLQETQYF.

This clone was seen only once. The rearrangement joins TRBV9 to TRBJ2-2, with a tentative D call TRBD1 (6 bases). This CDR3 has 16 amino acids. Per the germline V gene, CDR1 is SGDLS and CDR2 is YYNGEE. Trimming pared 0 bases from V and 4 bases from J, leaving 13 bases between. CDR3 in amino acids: CASSVVGGTGTGELFF. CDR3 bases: TGTGCCAGCAGCGTAGTAGGGGGTACAGGCACCGGGGAGCTGTTTTTT.

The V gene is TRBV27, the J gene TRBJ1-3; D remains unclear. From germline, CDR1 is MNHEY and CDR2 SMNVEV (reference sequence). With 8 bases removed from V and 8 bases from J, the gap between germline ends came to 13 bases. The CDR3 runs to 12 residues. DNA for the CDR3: TGTGCCAGCCCTCGGCCGGGAGACACCATATATTTT. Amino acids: CASPRPGDTIYF.

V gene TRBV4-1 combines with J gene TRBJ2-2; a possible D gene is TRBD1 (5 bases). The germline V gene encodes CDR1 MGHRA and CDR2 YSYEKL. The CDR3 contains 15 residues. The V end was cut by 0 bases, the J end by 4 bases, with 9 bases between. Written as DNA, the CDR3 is TGCGCCAGCAGCCAAGATCAGGGTGTCACCGGGGAGCTGTTTTTT. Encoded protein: CASSQDQGVTGELFF.

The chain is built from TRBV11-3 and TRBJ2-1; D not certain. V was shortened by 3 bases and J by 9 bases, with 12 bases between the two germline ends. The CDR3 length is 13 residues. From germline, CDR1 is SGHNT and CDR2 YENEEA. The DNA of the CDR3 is TGTGCCAGCAGCTTCACAATCACGGGTGAGCAGTTCTTC. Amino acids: CASSFTITGEQFF.

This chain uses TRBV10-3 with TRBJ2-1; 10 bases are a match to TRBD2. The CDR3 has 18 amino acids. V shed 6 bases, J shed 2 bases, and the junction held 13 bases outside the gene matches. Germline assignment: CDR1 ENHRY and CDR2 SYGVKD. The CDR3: CAISLLSSGSLTYNEQFF. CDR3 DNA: TGTGCCATCAGCCTTCTCTCTAGCGGGAGTTTAACCTACAATGAGCAGTTCTTC.

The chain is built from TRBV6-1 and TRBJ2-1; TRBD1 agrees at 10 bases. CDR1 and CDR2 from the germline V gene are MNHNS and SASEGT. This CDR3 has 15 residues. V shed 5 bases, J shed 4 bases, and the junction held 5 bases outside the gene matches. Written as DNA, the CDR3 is TGTGCCAGCAGTAAGGGGACAGGGGAATACAATGAGCAGTTCTTC. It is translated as CASSKGTGEYNEQFF.

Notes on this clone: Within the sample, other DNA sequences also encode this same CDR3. The DNA of the CDR3 is TGTGCCAGCAGCGTAGGTTCAACCCTCGGGCAGGGTAGTGGCTACACCTTC. Translating it yields CASSVGSTLGQGSGYTF. The chain links TRBV9 to TRBJ1-2, with D maybe TRBD1 (5 bases). Germline V CDR1 and CDR2: SGDLS, YYNGEE. This CDR3 comprises 17 residues. V dropped 0 bases and J dropped 7 bases, with 22 bases sitting between them.

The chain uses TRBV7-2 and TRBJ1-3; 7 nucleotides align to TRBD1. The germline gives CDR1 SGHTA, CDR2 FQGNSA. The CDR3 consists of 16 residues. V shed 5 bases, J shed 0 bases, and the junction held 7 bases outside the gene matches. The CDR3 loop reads CASSPHRGLSGNTIYF. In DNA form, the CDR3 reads TGTGCCAGCAGCCCCCACAGGGGCCTCTCTGGAAACACCATATATTTT.

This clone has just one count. The CDR3 DNA sequence: TGTGCCAGCAGCTTGTCAGGGGGGAATGAGCAGTTCTTC. It is translated as CASSLSGGNEQFF. J is TRBJ2-1 and V is TRBV5-4; D may be TRBD1 (7 bases). V dropped 1 base and J dropped 7 bases, with 9 bases sitting between them. CDR1 and CDR2 from the germline V gene are SGHNT and YYREEE (reference sequence). The CDR3 runs to 13 residues.

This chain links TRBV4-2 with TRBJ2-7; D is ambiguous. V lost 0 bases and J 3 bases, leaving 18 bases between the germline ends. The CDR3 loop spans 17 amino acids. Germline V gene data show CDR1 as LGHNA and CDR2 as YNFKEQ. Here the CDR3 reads CASSQEHAWPAVYEQYF. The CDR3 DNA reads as TGTGCCAGCAGCCAAGAACATGCATGGCCAGCCGTCTACGAGCAGTACTTC.

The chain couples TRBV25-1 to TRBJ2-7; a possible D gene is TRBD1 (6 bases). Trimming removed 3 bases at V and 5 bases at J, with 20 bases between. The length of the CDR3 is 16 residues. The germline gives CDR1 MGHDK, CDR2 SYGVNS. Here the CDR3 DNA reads TGTGCCAGCAGTGATCGATCAGGGGCGTCGTGGAACGAGCAGTACTTC. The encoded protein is CASSDRSGASWNEQYF.

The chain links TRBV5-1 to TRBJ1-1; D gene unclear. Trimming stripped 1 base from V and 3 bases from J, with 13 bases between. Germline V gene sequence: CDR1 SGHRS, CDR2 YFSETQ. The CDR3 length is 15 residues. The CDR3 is CASSLRTGADTEAFF. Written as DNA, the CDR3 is TGCGCCAGCAGCTTGAGAACGGGCGCGGACACTGAAGCTTTCTTT.

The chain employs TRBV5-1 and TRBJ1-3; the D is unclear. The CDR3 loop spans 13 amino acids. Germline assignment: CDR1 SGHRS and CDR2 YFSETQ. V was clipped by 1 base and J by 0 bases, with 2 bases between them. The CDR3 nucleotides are TGCGCCAGCAGCTTGTCCTCTGGAAACACCATATATTTT. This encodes CASSLSSGNTIYF.

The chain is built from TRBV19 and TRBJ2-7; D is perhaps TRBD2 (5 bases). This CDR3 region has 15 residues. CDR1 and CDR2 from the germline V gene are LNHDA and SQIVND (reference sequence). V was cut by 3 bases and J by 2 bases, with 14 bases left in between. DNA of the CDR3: TGTGCCAGTAGTATTGTCTCCGGAGGTACCTACGAGCAGTACTTC. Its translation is CASSIVSGGTYEQYF.

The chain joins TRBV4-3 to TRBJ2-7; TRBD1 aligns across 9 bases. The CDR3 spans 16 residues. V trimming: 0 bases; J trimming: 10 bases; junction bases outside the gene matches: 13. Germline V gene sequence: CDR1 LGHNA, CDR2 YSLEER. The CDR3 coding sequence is TGCGCCAGCAGCCAAGAGACGGGACAGGGTAACCTCCAACAGTACTTC. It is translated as CASSQETGQGNLQQYF.

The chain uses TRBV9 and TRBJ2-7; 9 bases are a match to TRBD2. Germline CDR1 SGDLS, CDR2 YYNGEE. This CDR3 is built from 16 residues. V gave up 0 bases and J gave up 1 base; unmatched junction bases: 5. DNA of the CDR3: TGTGCCAGCAGCGTAGGAAGTCTAGCGGGGTCCTACGAGCAGTACTTC. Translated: CASSVGSLAGSYEQYF.

CDR3 loop: CARPRTLGHTGELFF. The CDR3 nucleotides are TGTGCCAGACCTAGGACACTGGGACACACCGGGGAGCTGTTTTTT. The chain carries TRBV19 and TRBJ2-2, with D perhaps assigned TRBD1 or TRBD2 (5 bases each). The CDR3 is made up of 15 amino acids. The germline V and J ends were trimmed by 9 bases and 3 bases, with 17 bases remaining between them. Per germline, CDR1 LNHDA and CDR2 SQIVND (reference sequence).

CDR3 coding DNA: TGCGCCAGCAGCTGGGAACCGGGACGTAAGGGCACTGAAGCTTTCTTT. Amino acid sequence: CASSWEPGRKGTEAFF. The chain employs TRBV5-1 and TRBJ1-1; weak D call: TRBD1 (5 bases). The CDR3 consists of 16 residues. The germline V and J ends were trimmed by 3 bases and 4 bases, with 19 bases remaining between them. Germline-derived CDR1 and CDR2 are SGHRS and YFSETQ.

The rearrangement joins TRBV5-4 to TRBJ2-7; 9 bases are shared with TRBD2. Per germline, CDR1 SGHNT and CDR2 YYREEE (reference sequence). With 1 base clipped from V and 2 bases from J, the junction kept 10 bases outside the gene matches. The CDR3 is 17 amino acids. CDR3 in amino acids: CASSLRASGMSPYEQYF. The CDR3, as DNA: TGTGCCAGCAGCTTGCGGGCTAGCGGGATGAGTCCCTACGAGCAGTACTTC.

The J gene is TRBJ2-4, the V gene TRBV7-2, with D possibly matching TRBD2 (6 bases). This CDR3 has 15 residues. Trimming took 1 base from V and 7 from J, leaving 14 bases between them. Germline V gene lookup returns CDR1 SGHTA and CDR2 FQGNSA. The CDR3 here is CASSLVSGERNIQYF. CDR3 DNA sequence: TGTGCCAGCAGCTTAGTATCGGGGGAGAGGAACATTCAGTACTTC.

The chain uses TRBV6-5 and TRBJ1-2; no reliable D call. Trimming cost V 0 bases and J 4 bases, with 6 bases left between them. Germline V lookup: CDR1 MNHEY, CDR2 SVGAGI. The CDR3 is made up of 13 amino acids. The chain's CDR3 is CASSYSPGYGYTF. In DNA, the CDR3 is TGTGCCAGCAGTTACTCTCCCGGCTATGGCTACACCTTC.

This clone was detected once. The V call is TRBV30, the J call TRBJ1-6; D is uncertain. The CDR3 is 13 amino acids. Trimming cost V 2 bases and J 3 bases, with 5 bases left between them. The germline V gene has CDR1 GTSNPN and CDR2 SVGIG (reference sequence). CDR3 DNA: TGTGCCTGGAGTACCGACTATAATTCACCCCTCCACTTT. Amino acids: CAWSTDYNSPLHF.